This TCR beta chain was captured by sequencing in a study of blood T cell repertoires in COVID-19. Study as a whole: The United States, Italy and Spain provided the acute and convalescent COVID-19 samples. Nucleic acid was either cDNA or gDNA, and it came from T cells, B-cell-depleted T cells, or PBMCs.

With 6 bases clipped from V and 7 bases from J, the junction kept 15 bases outside the gene matches. Germline V gene data show CDR1 as SGHVS and CDR2 as FQNEAQ. The CDR3 spans 15 residues. Authors' data handling: Estimates of nucleated cell counts were drawn from the amplification of reference gene primers. Profiling relied on immunoSEQ multiplex PCR, and the TCRdb table lists in-frame clones only, not all of them. The V and J calls and clone size are taken from that table; D and trimming were inferred from the DNA. The sample has some 100,000 clones, almost 80% seen once; the top ten hold around 15%.

Sequencing used peripheral blood. V gene TRBV7-8 combines with J gene TRBJ2-7, with 7 nucleotides matching TRBD1. The TCR comes from a human donor in a cohort sampled during active COVID-19. This CDR3 reads CASRRSGTQGTEQYF. The CDR3 DNA reads TGTGCCAGCAGAAGATCCGGGACACAGGGGACGGAGCAGTACTTC.